This is a list of T cell receptor beta chains from one sample in a study of cytomegalovirus exposure and HLA in healthy donors. Clones were read by immunoSEQ multiplex PCR, and TCRdb kept only the in-frame ones, dropping some. The table records 80,000 to 95,000 clones, about 60% of them present only once. The sample comprised PBMCs. All receptors come from a woman in her thirties in good health and CMV-seronegative. Each CDR3 is given with its conserved first and last residue. D genes are given only for firm matches. Size is stated for part of the rows, as once, few or many counts, or as a class when the clone is expanded.

clone size: NA; J gene: TRBJ1-2; V gene: TRBV5-4; D gene: NA; CDR3 protein: CASSLDRGGYGYTF; CDR3 DNA: TGTGCCAGCAGCTTGGATCGGGGAGGCTATGGCTACACCTTC
clone size: NA; J gene: TRBJ1-4; V gene: TRBV7-9; D gene: NA; CDR3 protein: CASSHQDKGKLFF; CDR3 DNA: TGTGCCAGCAGCCACCAGGACAAAGGAAAACTGTTTTTT
clone size: NA; J gene: TRBJ1-1; V gene: TRBV5-1; D gene: NA; CDR3 protein: CASSFRAGKEFFENTEAFF; CDR3 DNA: TGCGCCAGCAGCTTTCGGGCAGGGAAGGAGTTTTTCGAGAACACTGAAGCTTTCTTT
clone size: NA; J gene: TRBJ1-2; V gene: TRBV7-9; D gene: NA; CDR3 protein: CSGGLPNYGYTF; CDR3 DNA: TGTTCCGGGGGTCTCCCTAACTATGGCTACACCTTC
clone size: NA; J gene: TRBJ2-4; V gene: TRBV9; D gene: TRBD1; CDR3 protein: CASSAGQGAENIQYF; CDR3 DNA: TGTGCCAGCAGCGCCGGACAGGGGGCCGAAAACATTCAGTACTTC
clone size: NA; J gene: TRBJ1-6; V gene: TRBV5-1; D gene: TRBD1; CDR3 protein: CASSAGQAYNSPLHF; CDR3 DNA: TGCGCCAGCAGCGCGGGACAGGCCTATAATTCACCCCTCCACTTT
clone size: few; J gene: TRBJ2-7; V gene: TRBV4-3; D gene: NA; CDR3 protein: CASSQDYAGGSYEQYF; CDR3 DNA: TGCGCCAGCAGCCAAGATTATGCAGGGGGGTCCTACGAGCAGTACTTC
clone size: NA; J gene: TRBJ1-2; V gene: TRBV7-8; D gene: NA; CDR3 protein: CASSLVHPSSYGYTF; CDR3 DNA: TGTGCCAGCAGCTTAGTACATCCTAGCAGCTATGGCTACACCTTC
clone size: NA; J gene: TRBJ1-2; V gene: TRBV25-1; D gene: NA; CDR3 protein: CASSEAGRNYGYTF; CDR3 DNA: TGTGCCAGCAGTGAGGCGGGACGGAACTATGGCTACACCTTC
clone size: NA; J gene: TRBJ2-3; V gene: TRBV7-2; D gene: TRBD2; CDR3 protein: CASSLRWEGPTDTQYF; CDR3 DNA: TGTGCCAGCAGCTTAAGGTGGGAGGGCCCCACAGATACGCAGTATTTT
clone size: NA; J gene: TRBJ1-1; V gene: TRBV5-1; D gene: NA; CDR3 protein: CASSFYSTEAFF; CDR3 DNA: TGCGCCAGCAGCTTTTACTCCACTGAAGCTTTCTTT
clone size: NA; J gene: TRBJ2-5; V gene: TRBV7-7; D gene: NA; CDR3 protein: CASSRDRKETQYF; CDR3 DNA: TGTGCCAGCAGCCGCGACAGGAAAGAGACCCAGTACTTC
clone size: NA; J gene: TRBJ2-7; V gene: TRBV4-1; D gene: TRBD2; CDR3 protein: CASSQLAGVGSYEQYF; CDR3 DNA: TGCGCCAGCAGCCAACTAGCGGGAGTAGGCTCCTACGAGCAGTACTTC
clone size: NA; J gene: TRBJ2-2; V gene: TRBV13; D gene: NA; CDR3 protein: CASSLAAGELFF; CDR3 DNA: TGTGCCAGCAGCTTAGCAGCCGGGGAGCTGTTTTTT
clone size: few; J gene: TRBJ1-1; V gene: TRBV7-9; D gene: NA; CDR3 protein: CASSLDGVLSGVEAFF; CDR3 DNA: TGTGCCAGCAGCTTAGACGGAGTACTTTCCGGAGTTGAAGCTTTCTTT
clone size: NA; J gene: TRBJ2-7; V gene: TRBV4-1; D gene: NA; CDR3 protein: CASSQVGLYEQYF; CDR3 DNA: TGCGCCAGCAGCCAAGTGGGACTGTACGAGCAGTACTTC
clone size: once; J gene: TRBJ1-4; V gene: TRBV18; D gene: NA; CDR3 protein: CASSPRGTNEKLFF; CDR3 DNA: TGTGCCAGCTCACCCCGAGGAACTAATGAAAAACTGTTTTTT
clone size: NA; J gene: TRBJ2-1; V gene: TRBV19; D gene: NA; CDR3 protein: CASSMVGGRYNEQFF; CDR3 DNA: TGTGCCAGTAGTATGGTAGGGGGAAGGTACAATGAGCAGTTCTTC
clone size: NA; J gene: TRBJ1-1; V gene: TRBV11-2; D gene: NA; CDR3 protein: CASSSRGGSGEAFF; CDR3 DNA: TGTGCCAGCAGCTCCCGGGGAGGTAGTGGTGAAGCTTTCTTT
clone size: NA; J gene: TRBJ2-5; V gene: TRBV5-6; D gene: NA; CDR3 protein: CASSSWGTVQETQYF; CDR3 DNA: TGTGCCAGCAGCTCCTGGGGCACAGTCCAAGAGACCCAGTACTTC
clone size: NA; J gene: TRBJ2-3; V gene: TRBV6-5; D gene: TRBD2; CDR3 protein: CASSYGLRGGDTQYF; CDR3 DNA: TGTGCCAGCAGTTATGGTCTCCGGGGGGGAGATACGCAGTATTTT
clone size: NA; J gene: TRBJ2-3; V gene: TRBV28; D gene: NA; CDR3 protein: CASRLGGGAGDTQYF; CDR3 DNA: TGTGCCAGCAGGCTCGGAGGGGGCGCGGGCGATACGCAGTATTTT
clone size: few; J gene: TRBJ2-7; V gene: TRBV6-5; D gene: NA; CDR3 protein: CASSRQGFPYEQYF; CDR3 DNA: TGTGCCAGCTCCCGCCAGGGATTTCCCTACGAGCAGTACTTC
clone size: NA; J gene: TRBJ2-3; V gene: TRBV6-6; D gene: NA; CDR3 protein: CASSSPGISEDTQYF; CDR3 DNA: TGTGCCAGCAGCTCCCCAGGGATTTCGGAAGATACGCAGTATTTT
clone size: NA; J gene: TRBJ2-5; V gene: TRBV11-2; D gene: TRBD1; CDR3 protein: CASSSQTGRAETQYF; CDR3 DNA: TGTGCCAGCAGCTCCCAGACAGGGCGGGCAGAGACCCAGTACTTC
clone size: NA; J gene: TRBJ1-1; V gene: TRBV5-1; D gene: NA; CDR3 protein: CASSFQVNTEAFF; CDR3 DNA: TGCGCCAGCAGTTTTCAGGTGAACACTGAAGCTTTCTTT
clone size: NA; J gene: TRBJ1-1; V gene: TRBV18; D gene: NA; CDR3 protein: CATTGGIMNTEAFF; CDR3 DNA: TGTGCCACCACCGGGGGAATCATGAACACTGAAGCTTTCTTT
clone size: NA; J gene: TRBJ2-3; V gene: TRBV25-1; D gene: TRBD1; CDR3 protein: CASSDDRVTDTQYF; CDR3 DNA: TGCGCCAGCAGTGACGACAGGGTCACAGATACGCAGTATTTT
clone size: few; J gene: TRBJ1-2; V gene: TRBV19; D gene: TRBD1; CDR3 protein: CASSLTGGTVYGYTF; CDR3 DNA: TGTGCCAGTAGTCTAACAGGGGGAACTGTTTATGGCTACACCTTC
clone size: NA; J gene: TRBJ1-1; V gene: TRBV10-2; D gene: NA; CDR3 protein: CASSIGRGTEAFF; CDR3 DNA: TGCGCCAGCAGTATAGGACGGGGGACTGAAGCTTTCTTT
clone size: NA; J gene: TRBJ2-1; V gene: TRBV7-6; D gene: TRBD1; CDR3 protein: CASMPDWGDRDNEQFF; CDR3 DNA: TGTGCCAGCATGCCTGACTGGGGGGACAGGGACAATGAGCAGTTCTTC
clone size: NA; J gene: TRBJ2-3; V gene: TRBV29-1; D gene: NA; CDR3 protein: CSVEGVGTWGDTQYF; CDR3 DNA: TGCAGCGTTGAAGGAGTAGGGACTTGGGGAGATACGCAGTATTTT
clone size: NA; J gene: TRBJ1-1; V gene: TRBV5-4; D gene: NA; CDR3 protein: CASSLGQMNTEAFF; CDR3 DNA: TGTGCCAGCAGCTTGGGGCAGATGAACACTGAAGCTTTCTTT
clone size: once; J gene: TRBJ2-6; V gene: TRBV4-3; D gene: TRBD1; CDR3 protein: CASSQSMTGLGSGANVLTF; CDR3 DNA: TGCGCCAGCAGCCAATCCATGACAGGGTTGGGCTCTGGGGCCAACGTCCTGACTTTC
clone size: NA; J gene: TRBJ2-3; V gene: TRBV7-6; D gene: NA; CDR3 protein: CASSLQDSHTDTQYF; CDR3 DNA: TGTGCCAGCAGCTTACAGGACTCCCACACAGATACGCAGTATTTT
clone size: NA; J gene: TRBJ1-1; V gene: TRBV7-8; D gene: NA; CDR3 protein: CASSLNARTLNTEAFF; CDR3 DNA: TGTGCCAGCAGCTTAAACGCCCGGACTCTGAACACTGAAGCTTTCTTT
clone size: once; J gene: TRBJ2-3; V gene: TRBV5-4; D gene: TRBD2; CDR3 protein: CASSLGLAGDGTQYF; CDR3 DNA: TGTGCCAGCAGCTTGGGACTAGCGGGTGACGGTACGCAGTATTTT
clone size: NA; J gene: TRBJ2-2; V gene: TRBV9; D gene: NA; CDR3 protein: CASSVGGGSTGELFF; CDR3 DNA: TGTGCCAGCAGCGTAGGAGGGGGAAGCACCGGGGAGCTGTTTTTT
clone size: few; J gene: TRBJ2-2; V gene: TRBV9; D gene: TRBD1; CDR3 protein: CASSVEGGGTGELFF; CDR3 DNA: TGTGCCAGCAGCGTAGAAGGGGGCGGCACCGGGGAGCTGTTTTTT
clone size: few; J gene: TRBJ2-7; V gene: TRBV5-6; D gene: NA; CDR3 protein: CASKYSAYMGPHEQYF; CDR3 DNA: TGTGCCAGCAAGTATTCCGCCTATATGGGGCCCCACGAGCAGTACTTC
clone size: NA; J gene: TRBJ2-1; V gene: TRBV7-9; D gene: NA; CDR3 protein: CASIRGLLDNEQFF; CDR3 DNA: TGTGCCAGCATCAGGGGACTACTTGACAATGAGCAGTTCTTC
clone size: NA; J gene: TRBJ1-1; V gene: TRBV19; D gene: TRBD1; CDR3 protein: CASSISLGQGRNTEAFF; CDR3 DNA: TGTGCCAGTAGTATCTCCCTCGGACAGGGAAGGAACACTGAAGCTTTCTTT
clone size: few; J gene: TRBJ2-5; V gene: TRBV6-4; D gene: NA; CDR3 protein: CASSDGTQETQYF; CDR3 DNA: TGTGCCAGCAGTGACGGCACCCAAGAGACCCAGTACTTC
clone size: NA; J gene: TRBJ2-4; V gene: TRBV6-1; D gene: TRBD1; CDR3 protein: CASSERGQGAKNIQYF; CDR3 DNA: TGTGCCAGCAGTGAACGGGGACAGGGGGCCAAAAACATTCAGTACTTC
clone size: once; J gene: TRBJ2-7; V gene: TRBV7-8; D gene: TRBD1; CDR3 protein: CASSLVGKGQSNSYEQYF; CDR3 DNA: TGTGCCAGCAGCTTAGTCGGAAAGGGACAGTCGAATTCCTACGAGCAGTACTTC
clone size: NA; J gene: TRBJ2-1; V gene: TRBV6-5; D gene: TRBD2; CDR3 protein: CASSYSRGAYNEQFF; CDR3 DNA: TGTGCCAGCAGTTACTCGCGGGGGGCTTACAATGAGCAGTTCTTC
clone size: once; J gene: TRBJ1-2; V gene: TRBV28; D gene: NA; CDR3 protein: CASSNRDTETGGYTF; CDR3 DNA: TGTGCCAGCAGCAATCGGGACACCGAAACTGGTGGCTACACCTTC
clone size: few; J gene: TRBJ1-1; V gene: TRBV2; D gene: TRBD1; CDR3 protein: CASSVDRGTTEAFF; CDR3 DNA: TGTGCCAGCAGTGTGGACAGGGGGACCACTGAAGCTTTCTTT
clone size: once; J gene: TRBJ1-3; V gene: TRBV7-2; D gene: NA; CDR3 protein: CASSLDRRPGGNTIYF; CDR3 DNA: TGTGCCAGCAGCTTAGATAGACGGCCGGGTGGAAACACCATATATTTT
clone size: NA; J gene: TRBJ1-3; V gene: TRBV11-2; D gene: TRBD1; CDR3 protein: CASSQGTVSGNTIYF; CDR3 DNA: TGTGCCAGCAGCCAAGGGACAGTCTCTGGAAACACCATATATTTT
clone size: few; J gene: TRBJ1-1; V gene: TRBV6-5; D gene: NA; CDR3 protein: CASSYSAGSNTEAFF; CDR3 DNA: TGTGCCAGCAGTTACTCGGCAGGGTCGAACACTGAAGCTTTCTTT
clone size: NA; J gene: TRBJ1-2; V gene: TRBV4-3; D gene: NA; CDR3 protein: CASSQDLKGLYGYTF; CDR3 DNA: TGCGCCAGCAGCCAAGATTTGAAGGGGCTCTATGGCTACACCTTC